Listed below are T cell receptor beta chains from one sample, sequenced in a study of T cell responses to AZD1222 COVID-19 vaccine. The data were produced by immunoSEQ multiplex PCR, yet TCRdb's version contains in-frame clones alone and is incomplete. This sample has 120,000 to 150,000 clones, with approximately 88% found just once. The input for sequencing was peripheral blood, taken on day 0 of AZD1222 vaccination. Receptors were obtained from an adult in good health. Both conserved end residues are part of each CDR3. A D gene is named only where the DNA matches it firmly. Expanded clones get a size class; other rows say once, few or many, or leave the size out.

CDR3 length,D gene,J gene,clone size,V gene,CDR3 DNA,CDR3 protein
13,TRBD1,TRBJ2-1,-,TRBV5-1,TGCGCCAGCCGACAGGGGGCGTCGGATGAGCAGTTCTTC,CASRQGASDEQFF
13,-,TRBJ2-5,-,TRBV6-5,TGTGCCAGCAGTTCCCCCAACGGCGGGACCCAGTACTTC,CASSSPNGGTQYF
16,-,TRBJ1-4,few,TRBV10-3,TGTGCCATCAGACGGGGCGAGACCGCAACTAATGAAAAACTGTTTTTT,CAIRRGETATNEKLFF
13,-,TRBJ1-2,-,TRBV28,TGTGCCAGCAGCCCTTACTCGCGCTCTGGCTACACCTTC,CASSPYSRSGYTF
14,-,TRBJ2-1,-,TRBV6-4,TGTGCCAGCAGTGACGGGCGGGACTACAATGAGCAGTTCTTC,CASSDGRDYNEQFF
14,-,TRBJ2-1,-,TRBV7-2,TGTGCCAGCAGCTGGAACCCCGGGACAAGAGAGCAGTTCTTC,CASSWNPGTREQFF
15,TRBD2,TRBJ2-1,once,TRBV3-1/TRBV3-2,TGTGCCAGCAGCCAAGTGGGACTACCGAACAATGAGCAGTTCTTC,CASSQVGLPNNEQFF
19,-,TRBJ1-1,-,TRBV6-2/TRBV6-3,TGTGCCAGCAGCGATCCAATGACCGCGCCGGAACCTGGGGACACTGAAGCTTTCTTT,CASSDPMTAPEPGDTEAFF
14,-,TRBJ2-7,-,TRBV19,TGTGCCAGTAGTTTCACGAGCGGAACCTACGAGCAGTACTTC,CASSFTSGTYEQYF
14,TRBD2,TRBJ2-1,-,TRBV11-2,TGTGCCAGCACCGCACTAGCGGGAGGCTATGAGCAGTTCTTC,CASTALAGGYEQFF
16,TRBD1,TRBJ1-2,-,TRBV9,TGTGCCAGCAGCGTAGGGTCGAGGCAGGGGGCACCTGGCTACACCTTC,CASSVGSRQGAPGYTF
15,TRBD1,TRBJ1-2,many,TRBV25-1,TGTGCCAGCAGTTCATCACAGGGGACCCCCTATGGCTACACCTTC,CASSSSQGTPYGYTF
13,-,TRBJ1-2,-,TRBV12-3/TRBV12-4,TGTGCCAGCAGCCATGCAGGGAACTATGGCTACACCTTC,CASSHAGNYGYTF
16,TRBD1,TRBJ1-1,-,TRBV6-6,TGTGCCAGCAGTTACCTAGGGACAGGGCAAAACACTGAAGCTTTCTTT,CASSYLGTGQNTEAFF
13,-,TRBJ1-6,once,TRBV12-3/TRBV12-4,TGTGCCAGCAGTTTGGGGGGGTCCTCACCCCTCCACTTT,CASSLGGSSPLHF
14,TRBD1,TRBJ1-2,-,TRBV7-2,TGTGCCAGCAGCTACAAACCCGACAGGGGCAGCTACACCTTC,CASSYKPDRGSYTF
16,-,TRBJ2-1,-,TRBV5-1,TGCGCCAGCAGCTTGGACCTAGCCCCCTCCTACAATGAGCAGTTCTTC,CASSLDLAPSYNEQFF
15,TRBD2,TRBJ2-2,-,TRBV24-1,TGTGCCACCGGCCCCAAGCGGGAGCGGAGCGGGGAGCTGTTTTTT,CATGPKRERSGELFF
16,-,TRBJ1-5,-,TRBV2,TGTGCCAGCAGTGAAGCGCAGCAGGGGTTCACTCAGCCCCAGCATTTT,CASSEAQQGFTQPQHF
13,-,TRBJ1-5,-,TRBV6-4,TGTGCCAGCAGTGACGGGGACAATCAGCCCCAGCATTTT,CASSDGDNQPQHF
15,-,TRBJ1-1,-,TRBV3-1/TRBV3-2,TGTGCCAGCAGCCTCACAGTAACCCTGAACACTGAAGCTTTCTTT,CASSLTVTLNTEAFF
13,-,TRBJ1-1,-,TRBV30,TGTGCCTGGAGTATAGGGTATGGGGTAGGAGCTTTCTTT,CAWSIGYGVGAFF
16,-,TRBJ1-2,-,TRBV4-3,TGCGCCAGCAGCCAAGTCCCCTTAGAAGGGGGGAAAGGCTACACCTTC,CASSQVPLEGGKGYTF
15,TRBD2,TRBJ2-7,-,TRBV5-1,TGCGCCAGCAGCTTGGATAGCGGGAGTACCGACGAGCAGTACTTC,CASSLDSGSTDEQYF
12,-,TRBJ2-2,-,TRBV4-1,TGCGCCAGCATCCCGAACACCGGGGAGCTGTTTTTT,CASIPNTGELFF
12,TRBD1,TRBJ1-2,-,TRBV30,TGTGCCTGGAGGAGGGACAGCTATGGCTACACCTTC,CAWRRDSYGYTF
13,-,TRBJ1-3,-,TRBV20-1,TGCAGTGCTAGTCGGGACTCTGGAAACACCATATATTTT,CSASRDSGNTIYF
17,TRBD1,TRBJ1-1,-,TRBV6-2/TRBV6-3,TGTGCCAGCAGTTTGACAGGGGTATTGGCTATGAACACTGAAGCTTTCTTT,CASSLTGVLAMNTEAFF
11,-,TRBJ2-1,-,TRBV7-9,TGTGCGTCCCTCGGTCCGAATGAGCAGTTCTTC,CASLGPNEQFF
15,TRBD1,TRBJ1-1,-,TRBV5-5,TGTGCCAGCAGCTCGGTAGGACAGGGGGGTACTGAAGCTTTCTTT,CASSSVGQGGTEAFF
15,-,TRBJ2-7,-,TRBV6-2/TRBV6-3,TGTGCCAGCAGCCGCCCGGGGTCCTCCTCCTACGAGCAGTACTTC,CASSRPGSSSYEQYF
14,-,TRBJ1-1,-,TRBV15,TGTGCCACCAGCAGAGATAACGCCTACACTGAAGCTTTCTTT,CATSRDNAYTEAFF
12,-,TRBJ1-3,-,TRBV25-1,TGTGCCAGCAAGGGCTCTGGAAACACCATATATTTT,CASKGSGNTIYF
16,TRBD1,TRBJ2-1,-,TRBV27,TGTGCCAGCAGTTCCAGACAGGGTGTCGTGCACAATGAGCAGTTCTTC,CASSSRQGVVHNEQFF
16,TRBD2,TRBJ2-7,-,TRBV5-5,TGTGCCAGCAGCCTGATGGGCGGGAGGGCCGCAAACGAGCAGTACTTC,CASSLMGGRAANEQYF
15,-,TRBJ1-4,-,TRBV6-5,TGTGCCAGCAGTTACCTGGGCCCCCGGCGGGAAAAACTGTTTTTT,CASSYLGPRREKLFF
13,-,TRBJ1-5,-,TRBV6-5,TGTGCCAGTAGGATGGATAGCAATCAGCCCCAGCATTTT,CASRMDSNQPQHF
15,TRBD1,TRBJ1-2,-,TRBV28,TGTGCCAGCAGTTTATGGTCTCCAGGGGGAAATGGCTACACCTTC,CASSLWSPGGNGYTF
13,TRBD1,TRBJ1-2,few,TRBV27,TGTGCCAGCAGTGAACAGGGGAGGACGGGCTACACCTTC,CASSEQGRTGYTF